A single sample is the source of the 10 T cell receptor beta chains below, sequenced in a study of technical replicates of blood from a handful of donors. Sequencing used immunoSEQ multiplex PCR; TCRdb keeps in-frame clones, though not all of them. The data contain 91,000 or so clones, roughly 96% of them singletons. The sequenced material came from T cells isolated from PBMCs. The receptors were gathered from a human donor in good health.

The chain joins TRBV11-2 to TRBJ1-1, with a tentative D call TRBD1 (5 bases). V lost 2 bases and J lost 3, with 7 bases in between. The CDR3 runs to 13 residues. Germline CDR1 and CDR2: SGHAT and FQNNGV. The CDR3 spells CASSLQGDTEAFF. The CDR3 DNA follows: TGTGCCAGCAGCTTACAAGGGGACACTGAAGCTTTCTTT. The whole variable domain, remainder taken from reference TRBV11-2 and TRBJ1-1, is EAGVAQSPRYKIIEKRQSVAFWCNPISGHATLYWYQQILGQGPKLLIQFQNNGVVDDSQLPKDRFSAERLKGVDSTLKIQPAKLEDSAVYLCASSLQGDTEAFFGQGTRLTVV.

The chain carries TRBV28 and TRBJ2-7; a possible D gene is TRBD1 (6 bases). Germline CDR1 and CDR2: MDHEN and SYDVKM. Trimming stripped 4 bases from V and 3 bases from J, with 16 bases between. The CDR3 is 15 amino acids. The CDR3, as DNA: TGTGCCAGCAGTTACGAAAACAGGGCAGGCTACGAGCAGTACTTC. Translation: CASSYENRAGYEQYF.

The chain couples TRBV15 to TRBJ1-1; the D gene is possibly TRBD1 (5 bases). V gave up 4 bases and J gave up 4 bases, with 13 bases separating them. Germline V gene data show CDR1 as LNHNV and CDR2 as YYDKDF (reference sequence). This CDR3 region has 14 residues. CDR3 residues: CATSKDTRFTEAFF. CDR3 DNA: TGTGCCACCAGCAAGGACACAAGATTCACTGAAGCTTTCTTT.

V usage is TRBV7-8 and J usage is TRBJ2-7; no definite D call. This CDR3 has 13 amino acids. The V end lost 1 base, the J end lost 5 bases, and 9 bases lay between the germline ends. Per the germline V gene, CDR1 is SGHVS and CDR2 is FQNEAQ. In DNA, the CDR3 is TGTGCCAGCAGCTTAGGCGGTATCGACGAGCAGTACTTC. This translates into CASSLGGIDEQYF.

V and J are TRBV11-3 and TRBJ1-2; unclear D gene. From germline, CDR1 is SGHNT and CDR2 YENEEA. There are 15 residues in the CDR3. The V and J ends lost 1 base and 4 bases respectively, with 13 bases between them. DNA of the CDR3: TGTGCCAGCAGCTTAGGCGTGGGGAGGGCCTATGGCTACACCTTC. This sequence encodes CASSLGVGRAYGYTF.

This clone was counted a single time. V gene TRBV19 combines with J gene TRBJ1-3, with 10 bases matching TRBD1. The CDR3 runs 16 residues. The germline CDR1 and CDR2 sequences are LNHDA and SQIVND (reference sequence). Germline trimming cut 9 bases from V and 2 bases from J; bases unmatched to any gene: 10. CDR3 sequence reads: CASSRSGTGAGNTIYF. The DNA of the CDR3 is TGTGCCAGCTCAAGATCCGGGACAGGGGCTGGAAACACCATATATTTT.

V and J are TRBV7-9 and TRBJ1-4; no definite D call. The length of the CDR3 is 16 residues. Trimming removed 0 bases from V and 4 bases from J, with 12 bases in between. Germline lookup yields CDR1 SEHNR and CDR2 FQNEAQ (reference sequence). In DNA form, the CDR3 reads TGTGCCAGCAGCTTAGCGCTGGGCAGATATAATGAAAAACTGTTTTTT. Translation: CASSLALGRYNEKLFF.

The rearrangement links TRBV7-2 to TRBJ2-1; D unclear. CDR1 is SGHTA and CDR2 is FQGNSA in the germline V gene. The CDR3 totals 17 residues. V was cut by 1 base and J by 7 bases, with 20 bases left in between. The CDR3 spells CASSLVWADPFFNEQFF. CDR3 DNA sequence: TGTGCCAGCAGCTTAGTTTGGGCCGATCCCTTTTTTAATGAGCAGTTCTTC.

The DNA for the CDR3 is TGCAGCGCAGGGGGCATGGGGGATACGCAGTATTTT. This encodes CSAGGMGDTQYF. This chain uses TRBV29-1 with TRBJ2-3; TRBD1 matches at 8 bases. The V gene's germline CDR1 is SQVTM and CDR2 ANQGSEA. Losses at the gene ends were 7 bases for V and 6 bases for J; bases not matched to a gene: 6. The CDR3 spans 12 residues.

Comments on this clone: Other nucleotide sequences in the sample specify the same CDR3. V gene TRBV5-1 combines with J gene TRBJ1-1; TRBD1 matches at 7 bases. CDR1 and CDR2 (germline): SGHRS, YFSETQ. The CDR3 spans 12 residues. V was clipped by 4 bases and J by 5 bases; unmatched bases: 2. The CDR3 loop is CASSVTGTEAFF. CDR3 sequence (DNA): TGCGCCAGCAGCGTGACAGGGACTGAAGCTTTCTTT.